This T cell receptor (beta chain) comes out of a study of patients and donors after allogeneic stem cell transplantation. TCRdb processed the RT-PCR reads anew with MiXCR; each CDR3 protein has one entry. The sample has about 230,000 distinct CDR3 sequences, 13% to 15% seen once. V lost 6 bases and J lost 5; bases outside the gene matches: 10. CDR3 size: 15 residues. Germline V gene lookup returns CDR1 MDHEN and CDR2 SYDVKM. Material: blood, either unsorted or a sorted T cell fraction (not recorded which). The rearrangement links TRBV28 to TRBJ2-7, with TRBD2 matching over 10 bases. The source of this sequence is a human donor who was either an allogeneic HSCT recipient or a stem cell or donor lymphocyte infusion donor (not recorded which). It is not recorded whose cells these are; they may come from a transplant donor. Here the CDR3 reads CASRGPIGTSDEQYF. The CDR3 nucleotides read TGTGCCAGCAGAGGACCCATCGGGACTAGCGACGAGCAGTACTTC.